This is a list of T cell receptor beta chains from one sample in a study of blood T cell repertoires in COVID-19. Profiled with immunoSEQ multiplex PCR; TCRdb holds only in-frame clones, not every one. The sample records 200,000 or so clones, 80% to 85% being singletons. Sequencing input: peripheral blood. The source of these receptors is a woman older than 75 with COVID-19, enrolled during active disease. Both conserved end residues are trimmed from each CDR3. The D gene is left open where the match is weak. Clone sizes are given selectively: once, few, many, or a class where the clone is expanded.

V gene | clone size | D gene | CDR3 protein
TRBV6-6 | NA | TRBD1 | ASRFRDSQNTDTQY
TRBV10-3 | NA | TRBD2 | AISTSGGNYNEQF
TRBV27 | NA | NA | ASSLGGGNEKLF
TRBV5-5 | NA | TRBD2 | ASSLSAGVNTDTQY
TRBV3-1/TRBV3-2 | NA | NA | ASSLGGQSPNYGYT
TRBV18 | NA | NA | ASSPSTDKNSPLH
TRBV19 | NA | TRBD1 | ASSMTWDREESPLH
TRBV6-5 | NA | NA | ASRVTGNTGELF
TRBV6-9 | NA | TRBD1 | ASSWTGGDTEAF
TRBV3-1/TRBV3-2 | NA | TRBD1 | ASSQTQTGKETQY
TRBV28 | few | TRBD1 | ASSQGGVGTEAF
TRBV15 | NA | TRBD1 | ATSRENRGSADTQY
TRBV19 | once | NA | ASRVGTSVGYT
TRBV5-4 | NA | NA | ASSPASGNRLYEQY
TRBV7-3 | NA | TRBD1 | ASSPRQGFAGELF
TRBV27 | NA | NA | ASTAGNTGELF
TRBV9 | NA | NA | ASSVEEGSEAF